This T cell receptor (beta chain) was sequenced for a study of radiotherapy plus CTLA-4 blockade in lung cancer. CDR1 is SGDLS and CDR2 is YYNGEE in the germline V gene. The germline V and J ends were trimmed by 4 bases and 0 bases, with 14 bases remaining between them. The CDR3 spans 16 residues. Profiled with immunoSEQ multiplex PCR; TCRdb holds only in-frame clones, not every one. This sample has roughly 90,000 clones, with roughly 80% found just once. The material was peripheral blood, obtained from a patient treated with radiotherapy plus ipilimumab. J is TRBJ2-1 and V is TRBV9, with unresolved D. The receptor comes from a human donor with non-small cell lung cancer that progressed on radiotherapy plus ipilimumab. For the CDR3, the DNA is TGTGCCAGCAGCATTAATTACATGATCTCCTACAATGAGCAGTTCTTC. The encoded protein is CASSINYMISYNEQFF.